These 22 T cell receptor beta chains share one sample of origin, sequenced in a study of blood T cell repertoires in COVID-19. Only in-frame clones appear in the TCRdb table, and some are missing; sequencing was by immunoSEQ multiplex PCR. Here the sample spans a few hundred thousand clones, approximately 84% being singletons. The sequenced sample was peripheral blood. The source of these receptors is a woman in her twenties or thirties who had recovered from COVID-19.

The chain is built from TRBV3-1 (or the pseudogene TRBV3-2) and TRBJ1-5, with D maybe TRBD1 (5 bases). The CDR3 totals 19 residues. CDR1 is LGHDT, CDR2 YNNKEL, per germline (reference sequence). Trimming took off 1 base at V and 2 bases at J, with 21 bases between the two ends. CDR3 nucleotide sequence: TGTGCCAGCAGCCAAGCGGAGGGGAATATTTTAACGGGCAATCAGCCCCAGCATTTT. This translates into CASSQAEGNILTGNQPQHF.

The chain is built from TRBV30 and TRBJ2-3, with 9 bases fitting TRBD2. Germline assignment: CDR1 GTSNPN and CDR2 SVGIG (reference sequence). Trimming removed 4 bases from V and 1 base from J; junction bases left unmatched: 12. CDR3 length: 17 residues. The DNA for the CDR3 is TGTGCCTGGACCCAAGCCTTAGCGGGAGTTGGCACAGATACGCAGTATTTT. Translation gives CAWTQALAGVGTDTQYF. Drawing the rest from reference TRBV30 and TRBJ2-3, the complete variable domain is SQTIHQWPATLVQPVGSPLSLECTVEGTSNPNLYWYRQAAGRGLQLLFYSVGIGQISSEVPQNLSASRPQDRQFILSSKKLLLSDSGFYLCAWTQALAGVGTDTQYFGPGTRLTVL.

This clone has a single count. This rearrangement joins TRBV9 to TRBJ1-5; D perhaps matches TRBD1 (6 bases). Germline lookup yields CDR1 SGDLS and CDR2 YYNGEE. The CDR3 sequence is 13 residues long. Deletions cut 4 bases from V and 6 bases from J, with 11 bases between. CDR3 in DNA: TGTGCCAGCAGCAGGACAGATGCTCAGCCCCAGCATTTT. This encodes CASSRTDAQPQHF.

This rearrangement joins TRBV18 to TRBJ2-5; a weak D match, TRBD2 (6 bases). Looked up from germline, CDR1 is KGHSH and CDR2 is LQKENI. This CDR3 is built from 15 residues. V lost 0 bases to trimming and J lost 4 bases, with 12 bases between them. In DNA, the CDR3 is TGTGCCAGCTCACCACCGGGAGGTCGAGGAGAGACCCAGTACTTC. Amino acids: CASSPPGGRGETQYF. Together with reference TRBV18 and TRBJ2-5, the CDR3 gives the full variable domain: NAGVMQNPRHLVRRRGQEARLRCSPMKGHSHVYWYRQLPEEGLKFMVYLQKENIIDESGMPKERFSAEFPKEGPSILRIQQVVRGDSAAYFCASSPPGGRGETQYFGPGTRLLVL.

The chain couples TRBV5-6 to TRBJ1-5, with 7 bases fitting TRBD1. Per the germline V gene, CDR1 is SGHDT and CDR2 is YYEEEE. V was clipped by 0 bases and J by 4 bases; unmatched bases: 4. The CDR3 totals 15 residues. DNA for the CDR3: TGTGCCAGCAGCTTGGCCCGCAGGGGGAATCAGCCCCAGCATTTT. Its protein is CASSLARRGNQPQHF.

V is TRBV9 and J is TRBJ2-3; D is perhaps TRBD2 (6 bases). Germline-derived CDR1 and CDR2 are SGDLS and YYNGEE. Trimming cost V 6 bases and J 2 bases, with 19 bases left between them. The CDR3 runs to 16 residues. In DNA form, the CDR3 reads TGTGCCAGCACCGACAACTTAGCGGAGTCCACAGATACGCAGTATTTT. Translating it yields CASTDNLAESTDTQYF.

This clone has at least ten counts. The CDR3: CASSLTDHQPQHF. CDR3 DNA sequence: TGTGCCAGCAGTTTAACAGATCATCAGCCCCAGCATTTT. The chain recombines TRBV12-3 or TRBV12-4 with TRBJ1-5; D remains unclear. The CDR3 spans 13 residues. Trimming shortened V by 2 bases and J by 5 bases, and 7 bases separated the two germline ends.

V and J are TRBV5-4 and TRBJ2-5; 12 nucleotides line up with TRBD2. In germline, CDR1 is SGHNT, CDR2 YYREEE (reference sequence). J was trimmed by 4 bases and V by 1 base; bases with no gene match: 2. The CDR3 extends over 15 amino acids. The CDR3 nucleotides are TGTGCCAGCAGCTTGCAACTAGCGGGAGGAGAGACCCAGTACTTC. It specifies CASSLQLAGGETQYF.

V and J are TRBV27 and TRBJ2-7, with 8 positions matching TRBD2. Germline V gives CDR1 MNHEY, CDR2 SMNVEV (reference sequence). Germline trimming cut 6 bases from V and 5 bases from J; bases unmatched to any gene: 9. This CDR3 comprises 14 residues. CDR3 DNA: TGTGCCAGCAGGATGAGCGGGAGTCCCCACGAGCAGTACTTC. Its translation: CASRMSGSPHEQYF.

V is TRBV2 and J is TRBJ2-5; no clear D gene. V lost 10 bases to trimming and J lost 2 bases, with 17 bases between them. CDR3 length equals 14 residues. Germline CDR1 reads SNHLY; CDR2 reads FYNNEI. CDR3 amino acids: CAISILQRQETQYF. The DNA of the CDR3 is TGTGCCATTAGTATCCTCCAACGTCAAGAGACCCAGTACTTC.

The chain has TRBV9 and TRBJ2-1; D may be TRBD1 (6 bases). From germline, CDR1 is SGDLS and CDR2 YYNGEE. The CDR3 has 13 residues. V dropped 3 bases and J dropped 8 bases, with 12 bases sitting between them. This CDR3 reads CASSALQGHEQFF. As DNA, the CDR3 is TGTGCCAGCAGCGCCCTACAGGGCCATGAGCAGTTCTTC.

Here the CDR3 DNA reads TGTGCCAGCAGTTACGGGGGGGAGGAGCAGCCCCAGCATTTT. It codes for CASSYGGEEQPQHF. The genes are TRBV6-6 and TRBJ1-5; possibly TRBD1 for D (5 bases). The CDR3 covers 14 residues. Trimming took 2 bases from V and 7 from J, leaving 12 bases between them. Per the germline V gene, CDR1 is MNHNY and CDR2 is SVGAGI (reference sequence).

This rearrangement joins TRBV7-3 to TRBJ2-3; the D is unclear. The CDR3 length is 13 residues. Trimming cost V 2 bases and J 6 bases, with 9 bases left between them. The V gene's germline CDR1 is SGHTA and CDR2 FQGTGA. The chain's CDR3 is CASSLVEEDTQYF. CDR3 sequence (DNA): TGTGCCAGCAGCTTAGTCGAGGAGGATACGCAGTATTTT.

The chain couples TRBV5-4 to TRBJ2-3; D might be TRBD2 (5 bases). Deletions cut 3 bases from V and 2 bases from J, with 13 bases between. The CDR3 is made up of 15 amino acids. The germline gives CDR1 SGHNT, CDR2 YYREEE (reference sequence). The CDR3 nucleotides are TGTGCCAGCAGCTCCCGCGGGCAGCTCACAGATACGCAGTATTTT. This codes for CASSSRGQLTDTQYF.

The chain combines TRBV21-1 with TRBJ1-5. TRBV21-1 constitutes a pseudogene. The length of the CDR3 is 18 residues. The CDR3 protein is CASRTCWEGQWGNQPQHF. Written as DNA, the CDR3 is TGTGCCAGCAGAACTTGTTGGGAGGGGCAATGGGGCAATCAGCCCCAGCATTTT.

CDR3 residues: CASSFRDGYTF. CDR3 bases: TGTGCCAGCAGCTTCAGGGATGGCTACACCTTC. This sequence joins TRBV3-1 (or the pseudogene TRBV3-2) and TRBJ1-2, with D perhaps matching TRBD1 (5 bases). The CDR3 extends over 11 amino acids. The V end lost 5 bases, the J end lost 6 bases, and 7 bases lay between the germline ends. Germline V CDR1 and CDR2: LGHDT, YNNKEL (reference sequence).

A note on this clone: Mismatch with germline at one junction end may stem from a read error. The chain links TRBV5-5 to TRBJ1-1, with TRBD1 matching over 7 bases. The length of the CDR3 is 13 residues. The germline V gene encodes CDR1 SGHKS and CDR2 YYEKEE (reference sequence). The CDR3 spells CASTLSGGTEAFF. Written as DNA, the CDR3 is TGTGCCAGCACCTTGTCAGGGGGCACTGAAGCTTTCTTT.

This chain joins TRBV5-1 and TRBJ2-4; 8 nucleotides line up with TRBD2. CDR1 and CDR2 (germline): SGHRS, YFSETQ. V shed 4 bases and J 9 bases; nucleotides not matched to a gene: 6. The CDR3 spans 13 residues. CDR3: CASSEGLESIQYF. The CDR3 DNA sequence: TGCGCCAGCAGCGAGGGACTAGAATCCATTCAGTACTTC. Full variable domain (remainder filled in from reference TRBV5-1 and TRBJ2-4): KAGVTQTPRYLIKTRGQQVTLSCSPISGHRSVSWYQQTPGQGLQFLFEYFSETQRNKGNFPGRFSGRQFSNSRSEMNVSTLELGDSALYLCASSEGLESIQYFGAGTRLSVL.

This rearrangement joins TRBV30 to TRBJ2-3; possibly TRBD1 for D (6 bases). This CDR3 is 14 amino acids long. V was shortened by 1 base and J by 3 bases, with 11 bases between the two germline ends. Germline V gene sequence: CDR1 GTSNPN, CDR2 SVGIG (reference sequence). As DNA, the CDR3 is TGTGCCTGGAGTGGGAGGCAGGGGACAGATACGCAGTATTTT. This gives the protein CAWSGRQGTDTQYF.

DNA for the CDR3: TGTGCCAGCAGCACCGGGACAGTGAACTACGAGCAGTACTTC. Translation: CASSTGTVNYEQYF. This chain links TRBV5-6 with TRBJ2-7, with 7 bases aligning to TRBD1. Germline V lookup: CDR1 SGHDT, CDR2 YYEEEE. Unmatched junction bases numbered 7, after V lost 4 bases and J lost 3 bases. This CDR3 has 14 amino acids.

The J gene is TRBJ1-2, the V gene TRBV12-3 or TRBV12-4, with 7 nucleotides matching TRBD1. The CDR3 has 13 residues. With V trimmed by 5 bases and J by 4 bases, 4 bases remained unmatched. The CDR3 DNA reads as TGTGCCAGCAGTCACGGGACAGCCTATGGCTACACCTTC. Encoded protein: CASSHGTAYGYTF.

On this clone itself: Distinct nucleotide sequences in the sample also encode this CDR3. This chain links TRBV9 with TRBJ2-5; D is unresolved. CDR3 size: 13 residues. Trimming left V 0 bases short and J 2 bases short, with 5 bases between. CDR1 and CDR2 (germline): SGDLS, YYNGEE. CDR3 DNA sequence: TGTGCCAGCAGCGTAGGGGCGCAAGAGACCCAGTACTTC. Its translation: CASSVGAQETQYF.